This T cell receptor (beta chain) was identified during a study of cytomegalovirus exposure and HLA in healthy donors. The germline V gene has CDR1 SGHRS and CDR2 YFSETQ. CDR3 length: 13 amino acids. V shed 4 bases and J shed 2 bases, with 7 bases lying between them. The PCR ran on 60 Vbeta and 13 Jbeta primers. Profiling relied on immunoSEQ multiplex PCR, and the TCRdb table lists in-frame clones only, not all of them. The sample contains tens of thousands of clones, about 70% of which appear only once. Sequenced: PBMCs. This receptor was taken from a man aged 55 to 69 in good health and CMV-seronegative. This chain joins TRBV5-1 and TRBJ1-5; D is ambiguous. CDR3 in DNA: TGCGCCAGCAGCGCGGGAGGCAATCAGCCCCAGCATTTT. Protein sequence: CASSAGGNQPQHF.